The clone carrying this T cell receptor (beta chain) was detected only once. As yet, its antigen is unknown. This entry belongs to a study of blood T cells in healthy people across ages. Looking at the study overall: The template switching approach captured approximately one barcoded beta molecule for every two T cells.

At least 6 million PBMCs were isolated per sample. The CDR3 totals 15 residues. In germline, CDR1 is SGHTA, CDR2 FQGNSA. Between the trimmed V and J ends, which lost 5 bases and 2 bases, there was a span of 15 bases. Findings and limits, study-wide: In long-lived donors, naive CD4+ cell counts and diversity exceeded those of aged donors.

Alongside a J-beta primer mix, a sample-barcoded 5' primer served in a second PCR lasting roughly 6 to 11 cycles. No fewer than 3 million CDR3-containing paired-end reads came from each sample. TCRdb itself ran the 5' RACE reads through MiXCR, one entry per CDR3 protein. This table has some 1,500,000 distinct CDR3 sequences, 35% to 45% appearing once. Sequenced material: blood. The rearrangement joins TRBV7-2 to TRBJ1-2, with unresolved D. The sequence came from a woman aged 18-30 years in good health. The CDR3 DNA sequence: TGTGCCAGCAGCCACCTACTTCCTCGGAACTATGGCTACACCTTC. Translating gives CASSHLLPRNYGYTF.